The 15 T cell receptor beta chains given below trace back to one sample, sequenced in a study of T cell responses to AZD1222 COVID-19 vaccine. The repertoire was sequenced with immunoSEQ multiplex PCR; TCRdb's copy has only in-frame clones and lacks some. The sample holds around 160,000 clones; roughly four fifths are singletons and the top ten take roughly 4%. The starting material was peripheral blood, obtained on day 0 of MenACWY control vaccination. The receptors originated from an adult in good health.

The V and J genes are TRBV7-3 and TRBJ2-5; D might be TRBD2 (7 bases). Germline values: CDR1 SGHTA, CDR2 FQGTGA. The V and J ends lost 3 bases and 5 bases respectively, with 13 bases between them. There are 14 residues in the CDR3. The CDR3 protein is CASSLAGRGETQYF. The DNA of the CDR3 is TGTGCCAGCAGCTTGGCGGGGAGGGGGGAGACCCAGTACTTC. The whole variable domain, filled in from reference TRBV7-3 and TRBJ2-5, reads GAGVSQTPSNKVTEKGKYVELRCDPISGHTALYWYRQSLGQGPEFLIYFQGTGAADDSGLPNDRFFAVRPEGSVSTLKIQRTERGDSAVYLCASSLAGRGETQYFGPGTRLLVL.

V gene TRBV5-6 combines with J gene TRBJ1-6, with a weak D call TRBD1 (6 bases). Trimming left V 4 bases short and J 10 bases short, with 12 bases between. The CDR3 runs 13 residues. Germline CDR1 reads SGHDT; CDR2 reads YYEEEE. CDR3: CASSRGGKSPLHF. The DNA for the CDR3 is TGTGCCAGCAGCAGGGGGGGTAAGTCACCCCTCCACTTT.

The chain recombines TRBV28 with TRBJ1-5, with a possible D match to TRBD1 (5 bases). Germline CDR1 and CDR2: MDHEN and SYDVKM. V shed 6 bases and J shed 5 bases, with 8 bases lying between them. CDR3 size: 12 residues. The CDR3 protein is CASRSGYQPQHF. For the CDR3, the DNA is TGTGCCAGCAGATCAGGGTATCAGCCCCAGCATTTT.

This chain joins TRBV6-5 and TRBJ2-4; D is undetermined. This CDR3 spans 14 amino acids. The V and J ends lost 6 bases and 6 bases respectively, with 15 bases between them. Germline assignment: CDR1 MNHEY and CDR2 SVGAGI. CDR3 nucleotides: TGTGCCAGCAGCCCCGCGTTACGGAGAAACATTCAGTACTTC. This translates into CASSPALRRNIQYF.

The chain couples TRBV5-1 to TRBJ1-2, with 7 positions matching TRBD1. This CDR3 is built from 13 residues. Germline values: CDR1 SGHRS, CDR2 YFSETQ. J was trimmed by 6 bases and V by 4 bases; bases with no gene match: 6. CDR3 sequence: CASSLGQVDGYTF. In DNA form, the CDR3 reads TGCGCCAGCAGCCTCGGACAGGTGGATGGCTACACCTTC.

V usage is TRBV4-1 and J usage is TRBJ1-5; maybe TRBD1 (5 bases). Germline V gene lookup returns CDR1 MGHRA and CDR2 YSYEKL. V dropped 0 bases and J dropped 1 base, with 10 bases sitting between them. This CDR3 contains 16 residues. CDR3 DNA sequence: TGCGCCAGCAGCCAAGAGACCGGGGGGAGCAATCAGCCCCAGCATTTT. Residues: CASSQETGGSNQPQHF.

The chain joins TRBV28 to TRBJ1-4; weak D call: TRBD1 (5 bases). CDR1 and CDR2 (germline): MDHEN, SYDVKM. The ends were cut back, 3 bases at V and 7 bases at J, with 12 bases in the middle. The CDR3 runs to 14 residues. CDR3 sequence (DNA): TGTGCCAGCAGTTTCGGGGGAAAGCGTGAAAAACTGTTTTTT. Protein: CASSFGGKREKLFF. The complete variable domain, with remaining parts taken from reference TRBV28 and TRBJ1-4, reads DVKVTQSSRYLVKRTGEKVFLECVQDMDHENMFWYRQDPGLGLRLIYFSYDVKMKEKGDIPEGYSVSREKKERFSLILESASTNQTSMYLCASSFGGKREKLFFGSGTQLSVL.

The CDR3 nucleotides read TGTGCCAGCAGTTCCACCGGGACAGGGGGCAAAAACATTCAGTACTTC. This codes for CASSSTGTGGKNIQYF. The chain carries TRBV6-6 and TRBJ2-4, with 11 bases fitting TRBD1. The V gene end was trimmed by 4 bases and the J gene end by 3 bases; junction bases not matched to a gene: 5. Germline V CDR1 and CDR2: MNHNY, SVGAGI (reference sequence). This CDR3 spans 16 amino acids.

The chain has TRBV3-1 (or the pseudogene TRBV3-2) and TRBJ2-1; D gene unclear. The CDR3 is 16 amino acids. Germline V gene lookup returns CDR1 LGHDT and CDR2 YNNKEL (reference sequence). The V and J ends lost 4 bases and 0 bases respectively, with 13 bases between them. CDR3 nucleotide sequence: TGTGCCAGCAGCCCATCCCTGGTGCGCTCCTACAATGAGCAGTTCTTC. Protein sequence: CASSPSLVRSYNEQFF.

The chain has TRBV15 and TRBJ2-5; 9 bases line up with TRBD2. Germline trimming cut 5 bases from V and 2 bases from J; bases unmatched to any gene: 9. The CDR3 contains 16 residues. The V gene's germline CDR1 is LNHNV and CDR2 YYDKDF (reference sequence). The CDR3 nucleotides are TGTGCCACCAGCTCCTGGGCGGGGGGGAATCAAGAGACCCAGTACTTC. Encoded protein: CATSSWAGGNQETQYF. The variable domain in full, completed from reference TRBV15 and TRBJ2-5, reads DAMVIQNPRYQVTQFGKPVTLSCSQTLNHNVMYWYQQKSSQAPKLLFHYYDKDFNNEADTPDNFQSRRPNTSFCFLDIRSPGLGDTAMYLCATSSWAGGNQETQYFGPGTRLLVL.

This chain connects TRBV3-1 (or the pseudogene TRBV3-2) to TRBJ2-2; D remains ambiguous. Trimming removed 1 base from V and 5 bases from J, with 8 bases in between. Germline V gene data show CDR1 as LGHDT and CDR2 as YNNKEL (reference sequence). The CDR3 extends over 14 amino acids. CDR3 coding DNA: TGTGCCAGCAGCCAAGTATGGGAAACCGGGGAGCTGTTTTTT. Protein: CASSQVWETGELFF.

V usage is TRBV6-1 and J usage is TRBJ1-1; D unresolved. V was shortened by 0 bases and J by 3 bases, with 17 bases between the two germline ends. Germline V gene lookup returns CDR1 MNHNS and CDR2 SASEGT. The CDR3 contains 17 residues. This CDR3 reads CASSEAGLGGWDTEAFF. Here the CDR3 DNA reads TGTGCCAGCAGTGAAGCGGGTCTCGGAGGGTGGGACACTGAAGCTTTCTTT.

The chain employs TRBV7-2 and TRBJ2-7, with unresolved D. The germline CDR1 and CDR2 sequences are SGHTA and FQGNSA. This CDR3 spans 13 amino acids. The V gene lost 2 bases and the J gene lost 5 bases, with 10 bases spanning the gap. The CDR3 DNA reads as TGTGCCAGCAGCTTAAGTCCTGCGCACGAGCAGTACTTC. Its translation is CASSLSPAHEQYF.

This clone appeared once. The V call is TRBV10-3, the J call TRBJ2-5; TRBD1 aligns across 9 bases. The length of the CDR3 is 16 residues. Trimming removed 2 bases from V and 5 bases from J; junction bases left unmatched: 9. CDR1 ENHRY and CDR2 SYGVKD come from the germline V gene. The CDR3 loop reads CAISEGGDRVLETQYF. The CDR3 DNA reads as TGTGCCATCAGTGAGGGCGGGGACAGGGTCCTGGAGACCCAGTACTTC.

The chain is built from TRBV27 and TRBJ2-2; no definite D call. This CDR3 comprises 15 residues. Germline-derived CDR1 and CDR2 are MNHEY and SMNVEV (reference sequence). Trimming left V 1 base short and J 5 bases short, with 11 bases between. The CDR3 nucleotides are TGTGCCAGCAGTTTATGGCCCAGGCCTACCGGGGAGCTGTTTTTT. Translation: CASSLWPRPTGELFF.